This TCR beta chain was identified during a study of T cell clones after liver transplantation. Study-wide results and caveats: In a couple of subjects, few donor cells limited the measurable donor-reactive repertoire.

In the case of this clone: Its antigen is undetermined.

Assay used: immunoSEQ multiplex PCR; TCRdb lists only in-frame clones, some missing. The sample yields under 20,000 clones, around 91% seen once. The clonotype comes from a human patient who received a liver transplant. Some of these T cells may belong to the graft donor. The sample was CD8+ T cells from blood, taken approximately 3.5 years after liver transplant.

In DNA, the CDR3 is TGTGCCAGCAGTGATAAATCTTTGAGCTCTGGAAACACCATATATTTT. It is translated as CASSDKSLSSGNTIYF. The rearrangement links TRBV25-1 to TRBJ1-3; D gene ambiguous. There are 16 residues in the CDR3. V was clipped by 3 bases and J by 0 bases, with 12 bases between them. From germline, CDR1 is MGHDK and CDR2 SYGVNS.